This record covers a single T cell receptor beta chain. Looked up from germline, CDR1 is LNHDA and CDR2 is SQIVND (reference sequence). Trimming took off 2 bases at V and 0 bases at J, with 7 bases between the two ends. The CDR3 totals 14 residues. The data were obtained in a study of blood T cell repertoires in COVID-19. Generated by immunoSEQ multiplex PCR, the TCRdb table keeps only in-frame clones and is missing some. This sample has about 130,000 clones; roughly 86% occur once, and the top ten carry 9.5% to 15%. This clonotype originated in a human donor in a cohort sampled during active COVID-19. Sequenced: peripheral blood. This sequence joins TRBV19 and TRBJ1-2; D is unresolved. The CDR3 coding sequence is TGTGCCAGTAGTATACCCCCGGCTAACTATGGCTACACCTTC. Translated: CASSIPPANYGYTF.